The 31 T cell receptor beta chains below all came from one sample that was sequenced in a study of cytomegalovirus exposure and HLA in healthy donors. 13 Jbeta primers and 60 Vbeta primers were used for the PCR. Sequencing was performed with immunoSEQ multiplex PCR; in TCRdb, only in-frame clones are kept and a portion is missing. Counted here are approximately 220,000 clones, 60% to 85% occurring once; the ten biggest clones make up 15% to 18%. The sequencing input was PBMCs. The receptors come from a man aged 40-49 years in good health and CMV-seronegative.

This clone was seen a handful of times. The chain recombines TRBV10-3 with TRBJ1-1, with unresolved D. The CDR3 is 14 residues long. Germline values: CDR1 ENHRY, CDR2 SYGVKD. The V gene lost 6 bases and the J gene lost 1 base, with 12 bases spanning the gap. The DNA for the CDR3 is TGTGCCATCAGGCAGGACTTATCGAACACTGAAGCTTTCTTT. This encodes CAIRQDLSNTEAFF.

J is TRBJ2-7 and V is TRBV6-5, with TRBD1 identical over 8 bases. CDR1 is MNHEY, CDR2 SVGAGI, per germline. This CDR3 has 14 residues. V was clipped by 7 bases and J by 7 bases; unmatched bases: 12. CDR3 loop: CASKSGQGAEEQYF. As DNA, the CDR3 is TGTGCCAGCAAATCCGGCCAGGGGGCAGAAGAGCAGTACTTC.

This sequence joins TRBV6-1 and TRBJ1-2; TRBD1 agrees at 11 bases. V was clipped by 7 bases and J by 2 bases; unmatched bases: 6. The germline gives CDR1 MNHNS, CDR2 SASEGT. The CDR3 is made up of 15 amino acids. The CDR3 here is CASNSGTGGNYGYTF. CDR3 in DNA: TGTGCCAGCAACTCCGGGACAGGGGGGAACTATGGCTACACCTTC.

CDR3 DNA sequence: TGTGCCAGCAGTGAAGGGCCTTCTAGCAATCAGCCCCAGCATTTT. Protein sequence: CASSEGPSSNQPQHF. The chain couples TRBV2 to TRBJ1-5; no clear D gene. V gave up 1 base and J gave up 0 bases, with 7 bases separating them. There are 15 residues in the CDR3. Germline values: CDR1 SNHLY, CDR2 FYNNEI.

The J gene is TRBJ1-2, the V gene TRBV2; TRBD1 is a possible D gene (5 bases). The germline gives CDR1 SNHLY, CDR2 FYNNEI. Trimming cost V 1 base and J 7 bases, with 13 bases left between them. CDR3 length: 14 residues. The DNA for the CDR3 is TGTGCCAGCAGTGAAGTCCACAGGATGGCTGGCTACACCTTC. This codes for CASSEVHRMAGYTF.

This clone was observed a handful of times. The V gene is TRBV5-4, the J gene TRBJ2-7; TRBD2 matches 7 bases. Losses at the gene ends were 5 bases for V and 0 bases for J; bases not matched to a gene: 5. The CDR3 covers 14 residues. Per the germline V gene, CDR1 is SGHNT and CDR2 is YYREEE (reference sequence). In DNA form, the CDR3 reads TGTGCCAGCAGAGACAGCGGGACCTCCTACGAGCAGTACTTC. This encodes CASRDSGTSYEQYF.

The sample holds one count of this clone. The chain has TRBV4-1 and TRBJ1-2, with a weak D call TRBD1 (5 bases). The CDR3 sequence is 15 residues long. In germline, CDR1 is MGHRA, CDR2 YSYEKL. Trimming removed 2 bases at V and 6 bases at J, with 16 bases between. The CDR3 DNA reads as TGCGCCAGCAGCCAACTCTGGCAGGGAGGGCATGGCTACACCTTC. Translation: CASSQLWQGGHGYTF.

The V call is TRBV5-8, the J call TRBJ1-1, with D unclear. From germline, CDR1 is SGHTS and CDR2 YDEGEE. The CDR3 length is 15 residues. Trimming stripped 1 base from V and 0 bases from J, with 10 bases between. Here the CDR3 reads CASSLRYAVNTEAFF. The DNA for the CDR3 is TGTGCCAGCAGCTTGAGGTATGCGGTGAACACTGAAGCTTTCTTT.

The V and J genes are TRBV18 and TRBJ2-7, with TRBD1 identical over 8 bases. There are 14 residues in the CDR3. Losses at the gene ends were 4 bases for V and 2 bases for J; bases not matched to a gene: 4. The germline CDR1 and CDR2 sequences are KGHSH and LQKENI. Here the CDR3 reads CASSHGQGTYEQYF. The CDR3 coding sequence is TGTGCCAGCTCACATGGACAGGGAACCTACGAGCAGTACTTC.

Concerning this clone: One junction end does not reproduce the germline sequence, and a read error may be involved. V usage is TRBV7-9 and J usage is TRBJ2-1; 10 nucleotides agree with TRBD2. This CDR3 is 16 amino acids long. CDR1 and CDR2 from the germline V gene are SEHNR and FQNEAQ (reference sequence). CDR3: CSSSSLQAGGLGEQFF. The CDR3, as DNA: TGTTCCAGCAGCTCACTCCAAGCGGGGGGGCTTGGTGAGCAGTTCTTC.

V gene TRBV27 combines with J gene TRBJ1-4; maybe TRBD1 (6 bases). The CDR3 runs to 15 residues. With 6 bases removed from V and 8 bases from J, the gap between germline ends came to 19 bases. In germline, CDR1 is MNHEY, CDR2 SMNVEV (reference sequence). CDR3 in DNA: TGTGCCAGCAGCCGTGCGGGGGGGCGATCGGAAAAACTGTTTTTT. It codes for CASSRAGGRSEKLFF.

The chain has TRBV12-5 and TRBJ2-5; D unclear. This CDR3 has 12 residues. With 5 bases removed from V and 5 bases from J, the gap between germline ends came to 9 bases. Germline V gene lookup returns CDR1 LGHNT and CDR2 FRNRAP. In DNA, the CDR3 is TGTGCTAGTGGTGCCTTCGGGGAGACCCAGTACTTC. Amino acid sequence: CASGAFGETQYF. The entire variable domain, with the rest obtained from reference TRBV12-5 and TRBJ2-5, is as follows: DARVTQTPRHKVTEMGQEVTMRCQPILGHNTVFWYRQTMMQGLELLAYFRNRAPLDDSGMPKDRFSAEMPDATLATLKIQPSEPRDSAVYFCASGAFGETQYFGPGTRLLVL.

The chain links TRBV7-9 to TRBJ2-7; 9 nucleotides agree with TRBD1. CDR3 length equals 13 residues. In germline, CDR1 is SEHNR, CDR2 FQNEAQ (reference sequence). Germline trimming cut 5 bases from V and 5 bases from J; bases unmatched to any gene: 4. The CDR3 DNA reads as TGTGCCAGCAGCCTTACAGGGGGCGACGAGCAGTACTTC. It is translated as CASSLTGGDEQYF.

The V and J genes are TRBV4-3 and TRBJ2-3; D gene unclear. This CDR3 is 15 amino acids long. V was shortened by 0 bases and J by 1 base, with 8 bases between the two germline ends. Germline values: CDR1 LGHNA, CDR2 YSLEER. CDR3 DNA: TGCGCCAGCAGCCAAGATCAACAGCGCACAGATACGCAGTATTTT. Translated, it gives CASSQDQQRTDTQYF.

This chain connects TRBV7-3 to TRBJ2-1; possibly TRBD1 for D (6 bases). CDR1 and CDR2 (germline): SGHTA, FQGTGA. The CDR3 is 15 amino acids. The V end lost 4 bases, the J end lost 1 base, and 11 bases lay between the germline ends. CDR3 sequence: CASSSQGKSYNEQFF. The CDR3 bases are TGTGCCAGCAGCTCACAGGGAAAGTCCTACAATGAGCAGTTCTTC. Filled out from reference TRBV7-3 and TRBJ2-1, the complete variable domain reads GAGVSQTPSNKVTEKGKYVELRCDPISGHTALYWYRQSLGQGPEFLIYFQGTGAADDSGLPNDRFFAVRPEGSVSTLKIQRTERGDSAVYLCASSSQGKSYNEQFFGPGTRLTVL.

The chain's CDR3 is CASSYSEDRQETQYF. The DNA of the CDR3 is TGTGCCAGCAGTTACTCCGAGGACAGACAAGAGACCCAGTACTTC. The chain couples TRBV6-5 to TRBJ2-5; D might be TRBD1 (6 bases). This CDR3 comprises 15 residues. CDR1 and CDR2 (germline): MNHEY, SVGAGI. V lost 0 bases and J lost 2, with 10 bases in between.

This chain joins TRBV7-9 and TRBJ1-2; the match to TRBD1 covers 8 bases. This CDR3 has 15 residues. The V segment lost 4 bases and the J segment 4 bases; nucleotides outside the gene matches: 8. Germline V lookup: CDR1 SEHNR, CDR2 FQNEAQ (reference sequence). CDR3 loop: CASSSGQGLPYGYTF. DNA for the CDR3: TGTGCCAGCAGCTCTGGACAGGGTTTGCCCTATGGCTACACCTTC.

The V gene is TRBV15, the J gene TRBJ2-5, with a weak D call TRBD1 (6 bases). Per the germline V gene, CDR1 is LNHNV and CDR2 is YYDKDF (reference sequence). The CDR3 is 16 residues long. V lost 0 bases to trimming and J lost 3 bases, with 14 bases between them. CDR3 DNA: TGTGCCACCAGCAGAGATCTGACAGGACTCGAAGAGACCCAGTACTTC. It is translated as CATSRDLTGLEETQYF.

This chain connects TRBV19 to TRBJ2-5, with 10 bases lining up with TRBD2. CDR1 is LNHDA, CDR2 SQIVND, per germline (reference sequence). This CDR3 contains 14 residues. J gave up 7 bases and V 6 bases, and 8 bases lay outside the gene matches. In DNA form, the CDR3 reads TGTGCCAGTAGACCAGCGGGGGGGCCGGTGACCCAGTACTTC. This translates into CASRPAGGPVTQYF.

This CDR3 reads CASSSYPTGSVIDGYTF. The CDR3 DNA reads as TGTGCCAGCAGCTCCTATCCGACAGGGTCGGTTATAGATGGCTACACCTTC. The chain recombines TRBV7-9 with TRBJ1-2; 7 bases map to TRBD1. J lost 6 bases, V lost 4 bases, and 17 bases had no gene match. The CDR3 consists of 17 residues. In germline, CDR1 is SEHNR, CDR2 FQNEAQ (reference sequence).

V and J are TRBV30 and TRBJ1-6; TRBD1 aligns across 7 bases. Germline CDR1 reads GTSNPN; CDR2 reads SVGIG (reference sequence). With V trimmed by 4 bases and J by 4 bases, 1 base remained unmatched. This CDR3 has 13 amino acids. In nucleotides, the CDR3 is TGTGCCTGGAACAGGGGTTATAATTCACCCCTCCACTTT. Translating it yields CAWNRGYNSPLHF.

V is TRBV9 and J is TRBJ2-1; TRBD2 agrees at 10 bases. The ends lost 4 bases at V and 8 bases at J; junction bases unmatched: 15. Per the germline V gene, CDR1 is SGDLS and CDR2 is YYNGEE. CDR3 size: 17 residues. CDR3 amino acids: CASSPGVRSGGADEQFF. In DNA, the CDR3 is TGTGCCAGCAGCCCAGGGGTCCGGAGCGGGGGGGCCGATGAGCAGTTCTTC.

The CDR3 here is CASFGGGWSHYGYTF. The CDR3 nucleotides read TGTGCCAGCTTCGGGGGGGGCTGGTCCCACTATGGCTACACCTTC. This rearrangement joins TRBV7-9 to TRBJ1-2, with TRBD1 as a possible D gene (6 bases). This CDR3 has 15 amino acids. Trimming pared 8 bases from V and 3 bases from J, leaving 19 bases between. CDR1 and CDR2 (germline): SEHNR, FQNEAQ (reference sequence).

The chain combines TRBV19 with TRBJ2-4, with 8 bases matching TRBD1. V was pared by 5 bases and J by 3 bases, with 12 bases of the junction left unmatched. This CDR3 region has 17 residues. Germline-derived CDR1 and CDR2 are LNHDA and SQIVND (reference sequence). CDR3 sequence (DNA): TGTGCCAGTAGTGTAACCCCAGGGGGCACGGACAAAAACATTCAGTACTTC. Translating it yields CASSVTPGGTDKNIQYF.

The chain has TRBV5-1 and TRBJ1-1; the match to TRBD1 covers 7 bases. Germline CDR1 is SGHRS and CDR2 is YFSETQ. CDR3 length: 14 amino acids. J was trimmed by 1 base and V by 4 bases; bases with no gene match: 4. The CDR3 region is CASSTGTANTEAFF. The CDR3 DNA reads TGCGCCAGCAGCACGGGGACAGCGAACACTGAAGCTTTCTTT.

The chain joins TRBV11-2 to TRBJ2-5; a weak D match, TRBD1 (5 bases). Trimming removed 6 bases at V and 2 bases at J, with 7 bases between. Germline CDR1 is SGHAT and CDR2 is FQNNGV. This CDR3 contains 12 residues. In DNA, the CDR3 is TGTGCCAGCAGGGGGCTTCAAGAGACCCAGTACTTC. Protein product: CASRGLQETQYF.

The CDR3, as DNA: TGTGCCAGCAGCTTAAGAGCGTTCAACACCGGGGAGCTGTTTTTT. Translating gives CASSLRAFNTGELFF. This chain connects TRBV11-3 to TRBJ2-2; D is ambiguous. Trimming took off 2 bases at V and 2 bases at J, with 9 bases between the two ends. CDR1 is SGHNT and CDR2 is YENEEA in the germline V gene. CDR3 length: 15 residues.

This clone occurred once. V usage is TRBV7-9 and J usage is TRBJ2-7; 10 nucleotides agree with TRBD1. The junction had 5 bases not matched to a gene; V was cut back by 5 bases and J by 1 base. Germline values: CDR1 SEHNR, CDR2 FQNEAQ (reference sequence). The CDR3 extends over 15 amino acids. The CDR3 region has the DNA TGTGCCAGCAGCCCACCGGGACAGGGGTCCTACGAGCAGTACTTC. Translation: CASSPPGQGSYEQYF.

CDR3 loop: CASSPRWAGENEQYF. CDR3 sequence (DNA): TGTGCCAGCTCACCCCGTTGGGCAGGGGAGAACGAGCAGTACTTC. This chain uses TRBV18 with TRBJ2-7, with D possibly TRBD1 on 6 matching bases. This CDR3 contains 15 residues. The V gene's germline CDR1 is KGHSH and CDR2 LQKENI. V dropped 3 bases and J dropped 5 bases, with 17 bases sitting between them.

In its sample, this clone was seen a few times. This chain uses TRBV28 with TRBJ2-7; 9 bases are shared with TRBD1. The germline CDR1 and CDR2 sequences are MDHEN and SYDVKM. The CDR3 contains 15 residues. Losses at the gene ends were 3 bases for V and 4 bases for J; bases not matched to a gene: 7. The CDR3 loop is CASSFSVQGAYEQYF. In DNA, the CDR3 is TGTGCCAGCAGTTTTTCGGTACAGGGGGCTTACGAGCAGTACTTC.

This chain connects TRBV11-2 to TRBJ2-5; D unclear. CDR3 size: 15 residues. Germline CDR1 is SGHAT and CDR2 is FQNNGV. V lost 0 bases and J lost 1, with 9 bases in between. CDR3 residues: CASSLDLRLQETQYF. The DNA for the CDR3 is TGTGCCAGCAGCTTAGATCTAAGACTCCAAGAGACCCAGTACTTC. Variable domain in full (rest from reference TRBV11-2 and TRBJ2-5): EAGVAQSPRYKIIEKRQSVAFWCNPISGHATLYWYQQILGQGPKLLIQFQNNGVVDDSQLPKDRFSAERLKGVDSTLKIQPAKLEDSAVYLCASSLDLRLQETQYFGPGTRLLVL.